A selection of T cell receptor beta chains follows, all from one sample in a study of cytomegalovirus exposure and HLA in healthy donors. Clones were read by immunoSEQ multiplex PCR, and TCRdb kept only the in-frame ones, dropping some. The sample lists 70,000 or so clones; about 94% were seen once. Sequenced material: PBMCs. The origin of the receptors is a woman younger than 30 in good health and CMV-seronegative. CDR3s include the opening cysteine and the closing phenylalanine or tryptophan. A D gene is named only where the DNA matches it firmly. For some rows the clone size is stated as once, few or many, or as a class when expanded; others skip it.

V	size	J	length	D	DNA	CDR3
TRBV19	.	TRBJ2-6	15	.	TGTGCCAGTAGTATCATAGATACCGGGGCCAACGTCCTGACTTTC	CASSIIDTGANVLTF
TRBV27	.	TRBJ2-7	12	.	TGTGCCAGCAGTGTCAGCTCCTACGAGCAGTACTTC	CASSVSSYEQYF
TRBV6-1	.	TRBJ2-7	15	TRBD1	TGTGCCAGCAGTGCCTCCCAGGGGGCCTCCTACGAGCAGTACTTC	CASSASQGASYEQYF
TRBV6-1	.	TRBJ2-5	13	TRBD1	TGTGCCAGTGACAGGGATTTTCGAGAGACCCAGTACTTC	CASDRDFRETQYF
TRBV19	.	TRBJ2-7	15	TRBD2	TGTGCCACTACAGCCGGACTAGCGGGAGCCTACGAGCAGTACTTC	CATTAGLAGAYEQYF
TRBV7-9	.	TRBJ2-7	11	.	TGTGCCAGCAGCCCTCAGGACGAGCAGTACTTC	CASSPQDEQYF
TRBV4-1	.	TRBJ1-4	14	.	TGCGCCAGCAGCCACCGTGCAACTAATGAAAAACTGTTTTTT	CASSHRATNEKLFF
TRBV28	.	TRBJ1-2	15	.	TGTGCCAGCAGTTCCAGGGGAACGGCTTACTATGGCTACACCTTC	CASSSRGTAYYGYTF
TRBV7-9	.	TRBJ1-5	13	.	TGTGCCAGCGCGGAGGGAATTGATCAGCCCCAGCATTTT	CASAEGIDQPQHF
TRBV19	.	TRBJ1-5	15	.	TGTGCCAGTAGTATAGGGGGGCTGAGCAATCAGCCCCAGCATTTT	CASSIGGLSNQPQHF
TRBV27	once	TRBJ1-5	15	TRBD1	TGTGCCAGCAGTTGGACAGGGGGCAACAATCAGCCCCAGCATTTT	CASSWTGGNNQPQHF
TRBV6-1	.	TRBJ2-7	16	TRBD1	TGTGCCAGCAGTGGGGATTCAGGACAGGGACTGTGGGAGCAGTACTTC	CASSGDSGQGLWEQYF
TRBV30	.	TRBJ2-1	11	.	TGTGCCTGGAGCGGCAGGATGGAGCAGTTCTTC	CAWSGRMEQFF
TRBV6-5	.	TRBJ2-3	14	TRBD1	TGTGCCAGCACAAACGGACAGGGCTCAGATACGCAGTATTTT	CASTNGQGSDTQYF
TRBV2	.	TRBJ2-7	15	TRBD1	TGTGCCAGCAACCACCTCGAACAGGGGATATACGAGCAGTACTTC	CASNHLEQGIYEQYF
TRBV19	.	TRBJ1-6	13	.	TGTGCCAGTAGTATGACAGGCGGTTCACCCCTCCACTTT	CASSMTGGSPLHF
TRBV19	.	TRBJ1-5	14	TRBD1	TGTGCCAGTAGTATAGGGACAGGGATTCAGCCCCAGCATTTT	CASSIGTGIQPQHF
TRBV6-4	.	TRBJ1-2	14	.	TGTGCCAGCACCCCCGGCCCGGAGAACTATGGCTACACCTTC	CASTPGPENYGYTF
TRBV12-5	.	TRBJ1-4	12	TRBD1	TGTGCTTGCCGGGACAGGGGAGAAAAACTGTTTTTT	CACRDRGEKLFF
TRBV9	once	TRBJ2-1	15	.	TGTGCCAGCAGCGTAGGACTATCCCCGGAGGATGAGCAGTTCTTC	CASSVGLSPEDEQFF
TRBV11-1	.	TRBJ2-3	17	TRBD2	TGTGCCAGCAGCTTCGGCCTTGCGGGGGGGCGCACAGATACGCAGTATTTT	CASSFGLAGGRTDTQYF
TRBV7-7	.	TRBJ2-2	14	.	TGTGCCAGCAGCGCGACTTCGAACACCGGGGAGCTGTTTTTT	CASSATSNTGELFF
TRBV27	.	TRBJ2-3	14	.	TGTGCCAGCAGTCCAACAGGGGGGGCAGATACGCAGTATTTT	CASSPTGGADTQYF
TRBV7-2	.	TRBJ2-5	15	.	TGTGCCAGCAGCTTAGTAGTAGCCGGGATCGGGGCCCAGTACTTC	CASSLVVAGIGAQYF
TRBV4-2	.	TRBJ2-1	13	TRBD2	TGTGCCAGCAGCCTGCGGGAGTTCGATGAGCAGTTCTTC	CASSLREFDEQFF
TRBV4-2	.	TRBJ2-3	16	.	TGTGCCAGCAGCCAAGATCGAGGGGGGGGGCCAGATACGCAGTATTTT	CASSQDRGGGPDTQYF
TRBV11-2	.	TRBJ2-1	16	TRBD2	TGTGCCAGCAGCTTAGGAGCGGGGGGGCCCTACAATGAGCAGTTCTTC	CASSLGAGGPYNEQFF
TRBV7-3	.	TRBJ1-1	15	.	TGTGCCAGCAGCTTAACGGTAAACACGAACACTGAAGCTTTCTTT	CASSLTVNTNTEAFF
TRBV29-1	.	TRBJ1-1	13	.	TGCAGCGTTGACACAGGCATGAACACTGAAGCTTTCTTT	CSVDTGMNTEAFF
TRBV5-4	.	TRBJ1-1	15	.	TGTGCCAGCAGCTTGGAGGTGGGCGTGAGCACTGAAGCTTTCTTT	CASSLEVGVSTEAFF
TRBV6-5	.	TRBJ1-1	15	TRBD1	TGTGCCAGCAGTTACGAGGGGCAGGGGGCCCCTGAAGCTTTCTTT	CASSYEGQGAPEAFF
TRBV12-5	.	TRBJ2-3	13	.	TGTGCTAGTGGTTCGTCAGGGACAGATACGCAGTATTTT	CASGSSGTDTQYF
TRBV5-8	.	TRBJ2-7	16	TRBD2	TGTGCCAGCAGCTTGTTCGCGGGAGGTTCAGGTGGCGAGCAGTACTTC	CASSLFAGGSGGEQYF
TRBV6-1	.	TRBJ2-2	12	.	TGCGGGGGTGGGGCGGGCACCGGGGAGCTGTTTTTT	CGGGAGTGELFF
TRBV14	.	TRBJ2-5	14	.	TGTGCCAGCAGCCAAGATTTTGCGGAAGAGACCCAGTACTTC	CASSQDFAEETQYF
TRBV14	once	TRBJ2-1	15	TRBD1	TGTGCCAGCGGCAAAGGGGGACAGGGGGTCAATGAGCAGTTCTTC	CASGKGGQGVNEQFF
TRBV10-1	.	TRBJ1-1	16	TRBD1	TGCGCCAGCAGTGAGTCCACAGGGGACTTGAACACTGAAGCTTTCTTT	CASSESTGDLNTEAFF
TRBV4-3	.	TRBJ2-6	16	.	TGCGCCAGCAGCCAAGAGCAGGGAACTGGGGCCAACGTCCTGACTTTC	CASSQEQGTGANVLTF
TRBV19	.	TRBJ1-2	14	.	TGTGCCAGCCGGGTACATGGTGTTAACTATGGCTACACCTTC	CASRVHGVNYGYTF
TRBV4-3	few	TRBJ2-5	20	TRBD2	TGCGCCAGCAGCCACCCCGGACTAGCGGGGGGCAAATCCCGGAAAGAGACCCAGTACTTC	CASSHPGLAGGKSRKETQYF
TRBV6-5	.	TRBJ1-2	15	.	TGTGCCAGCACTATCGGCGGGGGGGTTAACTATGGCTACACCTTC	CASTIGGGVNYGYTF
TRBV27	once	TRBJ1-1	15	TRBD1	TGTGCCAGCAGTTTGATAGGACAGGGGAGCACTGAAGCTTTCTTT	CASSLIGQGSTEAFF
TRBV6-1	.	TRBJ1-6	14	.	TGTGCCAGCAGTGAAGCCAGGGTCGACTCACCCCTCCACTTT	CASSEARVDSPLHF